Listed here are 17 T cell receptor beta chains from one sample, sequenced in a study of cytomegalovirus exposure and HLA in healthy donors. PCR used 60 Vbeta primers and 13 Jbeta primers. This table comes from immunoSEQ multiplex PCR, and its TCRdb copy is limited to in-frame clones, with some not included. The sample lists around 130,000 clones, roughly 82% occurring once. Sequenced input: PBMCs. The origin of the receptors is a boy aged 10-17 years in good health and CMV-seronegative.

V gene TRBV5-1 combines with J gene TRBJ2-2; TRBD2 is a possible D gene (7 bases). The CDR3 has 17 amino acids. Trimming took off 0 bases at V and 5 bases at J, with 17 bases between the two ends. From germline, CDR1 is SGHRS and CDR2 YFSETQ. In DNA form, the CDR3 reads TGCGCCAGCAGCTTGGAGGTCTCGGGGGGCCCAACCGGGGAGCTGTTTTTT. It encodes CASSLEVSGGPTGELFF.

The rearrangement uses TRBV7-6 and TRBJ1-1; 7 nucleotides agree with TRBD1. The germline V gene has CDR1 SGHVS and CDR2 FNYEAQ. V shed 6 bases, J shed 3 bases, and the junction held 4 bases outside the gene matches. The CDR3 has 13 amino acids. The CDR3, as DNA: TGTGCCAGCAGTTTCACAGGGGACACTGAAGCTTTCTTT. Translation: CASSFTGDTEAFF.

This chain's CDR3 is CASSNAGGNNEQFF. The CDR3 nucleotides read TGTGCTAGTTCTAACGCGGGAGGGAACAATGAGCAGTTCTTC. This rearrangement joins TRBV12-5 to TRBJ2-1; 9 nucleotides align to TRBD2. There are 14 residues in the CDR3. V shed 8 bases, J shed 5 bases, and the junction held 7 bases outside the gene matches. Germline V lookup: CDR1 LGHNT, CDR2 FRNRAP.

The V call is TRBV4-2, the J call TRBJ2-2; 9 positions match TRBD2. The V gene end was trimmed by 5 bases and the J gene end by 0 bases; junction bases not matched to a gene: 7. Germline assignment: CDR1 LGHNA and CDR2 YNFKEQ. The CDR3 sequence is 17 residues long. CDR3 nucleotide sequence: TGTGCCAGCAGCGACCGACTAGCGGCTGCGAACACCGGGGAGCTGTTTTTT. Its protein is CASSDRLAAANTGELFF.

This clone was counted between two and nine times. V usage is TRBV7-9 and J usage is TRBJ2-1, with D tentatively TRBD2 (5 bases). Trimming shortened V by 3 bases and J by 6 bases, and 9 bases separated the two germline ends. Germline V gives CDR1 SEHNR, CDR2 FQNEAQ (reference sequence). The CDR3 sequence is 13 residues long. The CDR3: CASSFPAVNEQFF. The DNA for the CDR3 is TGTGCCAGCAGCTTCCCAGCGGTCAATGAGCAGTTCTTC.

The chain combines TRBV30 with TRBJ2-7, with a possible D match to TRBD2 (6 bases). The CDR3 has 13 amino acids. V dropped 0 bases and J dropped 3 bases, with 9 bases sitting between them. From germline, CDR1 is GTSNPN and CDR2 SVGIG (reference sequence). The CDR3 reads CAWSVNSGYEQYF. The CDR3, as DNA: TGTGCCTGGAGTGTGAATAGCGGCTACGAGCAGTACTTC. The whole variable domain, remainder taken from reference TRBV30 and TRBJ2-7, is SQTIHQWPATLVQPVGSPLSLECTVEGTSNPNLYWYRQAAGRGLQLLFYSVGIGQISSEVPQNLSASRPQDRQFILSSKKLLLSDSGFYLCAWSVNSGYEQYFGPGTRLTVT.

This clone was counted a single time. This chain connects TRBV29-1 to TRBJ2-1; 8 positions match TRBD2. Germline values: CDR1 SQVTM, CDR2 ANQGSEA. The CDR3 is 13 residues long. With 8 bases clipped from V and 8 bases from J, the junction kept 11 bases outside the gene matches. CDR3 residues: CSSRLALLDEQFF. As DNA, the CDR3 is TGCAGCTCAAGACTAGCGCTCTTAGATGAGCAGTTCTTC.

This chain joins TRBV4-2 and TRBJ2-1, with D perhaps matching TRBD2 (5 bases). The CDR3 loop spans 16 amino acids. Germline values: CDR1 LGHNA, CDR2 YNFKEQ. V gave up 1 base and J gave up 3 bases, with 13 bases separating them. The CDR3 reads CASSQGSSGDYNEQFF. The DNA of the CDR3 is TGTGCCAGCAGCCAAGGGTCCAGCGGTGACTACAATGAGCAGTTCTTC.

The chain recombines TRBV5-6 with TRBJ2-3, with D perhaps matching TRBD2 (5 bases). This CDR3 is built from 16 residues. Trimming removed 9 bases at V and 3 bases at J, with 23 bases between. Per the germline V gene, CDR1 is SGHDT and CDR2 is YYEEEE. The CDR3 region is CATNEGKAKDTDTQYF. The CDR3, as DNA: TGTGCCACCAACGAGGGAAAGGCTAAGGATACAGATACGCAGTATTTT.

This clone has only one observation. The chain recombines TRBV11-2 with TRBJ1-2, with a possible D match to TRBD1 (6 bases). CDR1 and CDR2 from the germline V gene are SGHAT and FQNNGV. V lost 6 bases, J lost 7 bases, and 15 bases lay in between. The CDR3 totals 13 residues. The CDR3 sequence is CASRLSGAAGYTF. The CDR3 DNA reads as TGTGCCAGCAGACTATCAGGGGCGGCTGGCTACACCTTC.

The CDR3: CASSIIRDSYSNQPQHF. The CDR3 nucleotides are TGTGCCAGTAGTATTATCCGGGACAGCTATAGCAATCAGCCCCAGCATTTT. This chain connects TRBV19 to TRBJ1-5; 7 positions agree with TRBD1. CDR1 is LNHDA and CDR2 is SQIVND in the germline V gene (reference sequence). After removal of 3 bases from V and 0 bases from J, the junction contained 8 bases not matched to a gene. CDR3 length equals 17 residues.

The chain recombines TRBV19 with TRBJ1-1; D might be TRBD1 (5 bases). V lost 3 bases and J lost 1, with 12 bases in between. This CDR3 region has 15 residues. The germline V gene has CDR1 LNHDA and CDR2 SQIVND (reference sequence). The CDR3 loop reads CASSMGLTGNTEAFF. CDR3 nucleotides: TGTGCCAGTAGTATGGGACTCACGGGGAACACTGAAGCTTTCTTT.

A note on this clone: The same CDR3 can be traced to other DNA sequences in this sample. The CDR3 DNA follows: TGTGCCAGCAGCCTACAGGGCAATGAGCAGTTCTTC. It encodes CASSLQGNEQFF. The rearrangement links TRBV7-2 to TRBJ2-1; D is possibly TRBD1 (6 bases). Trimming took off 5 bases at V and 6 bases at J, with 8 bases between the two ends. The germline gives CDR1 SGHTA, CDR2 FQGNSA. The CDR3 runs to 12 residues.

The CDR3 DNA is TGTGCCAGCAGCTTAGGGGACAGGGGGTACACCGGGGAGCTGTTTTTT. Encoded protein: CASSLGDRGYTGELFF. The rearrangement joins TRBV7-2 to TRBJ2-2, with 11 bases aligning to TRBD1. The CDR3 has 16 residues. V lost 1 base and J lost 3; bases outside the gene matches: 1. Germline values: CDR1 SGHTA, CDR2 FQGNSA.

The V call is TRBV6-5, the J call TRBJ2-7; 7 nucleotides align to TRBD1. CDR1 and CDR2 from the germline V gene are MNHEY and SVGAGI. The CDR3 has 14 residues. J was trimmed by 2 bases and V by 6 bases; bases with no gene match: 7. CDR3 nucleotides: TGTGCCAGCAGCCCTAGACAGGGTACCTACGAGCAGTACTTC. It translates to CASSPRQGTYEQYF.

This clone showed up just a few times. The CDR3 sequence is CASRGRGPEQYF. The CDR3 DNA is TGTGCCAGCAGAGGCAGGGGACCTGAGCAGTACTTC. The chain employs TRBV27 and TRBJ2-7; tentative D call: TRBD1 (6 bases). CDR1 and CDR2 (germline): MNHEY, SMNVEV (reference sequence). This CDR3 spans 12 amino acids. The V and J ends lost 6 bases and 7 bases respectively, with 13 bases between them.

The rearrangement uses TRBV29-1 and TRBJ1-4; weak D call: TRBD1 (5 bases). The V gene's germline CDR1 is SQVTM and CDR2 ANQGSEA. There are 13 residues in the CDR3. V lost 4 bases and J 3 bases, leaving 9 bases between the germline ends. The CDR3 region has the DNA TGCAGCGTTGCCTCACAGGCTAATGAAAAACTGTTTTTT. It codes for CSVASQANEKLFF.